The 24 T cell receptor beta chains below all came from one sample that was sequenced in a study of metastatic and nonmetastatic thyroid tumors (dated by TCRdb to the early 2020s). Library preparation used PCR. The sample was run on an Illumina HiSeq 4000. In-frame beta chains were kept once TCRdb had trimmed the public reads at Q25 with fastp and called clones with MiXCR. The sample table lists about 30,000 clones, 4% of them with a count of one. The biggest ten clones account for over 20% of the sample. Before undergoing thyroid surgery, none of the patients had been given any kind of treatment. Sequenced sample: blood. Receptors originate from a female donor with papillary thyroid cancer or a benign thyroid nodule (not recorded which). Some clones in this sample may be carry-over from other donors' samples.

This clone occurred many times. The gene calls are TRBV20-1 and TRBJ2-5; TRBD2 matches 7 bases. Germline V lookup: CDR1 DFQATT, CDR2 SNEGSKA (reference sequence). V was pared by 4 bases and J by 7 bases, with 12 bases of the junction left unmatched. The CDR3 is made up of 14 amino acids. The CDR3 protein is CSAISSGTSGTQYF. As DNA, the CDR3 is TGCAGTGCTATCTCAAGCGGGACCTCAGGGACCCAGTACTTC.

Many counts were recorded for this clone. The chain uses TRBV6-4 and TRBJ1-1, with D unclear. Trimming pared 1 base from V and 1 base from J, leaving 4 bases between. The CDR3 is 13 amino acids. Germline CDR1 reads MRHNA; CDR2 reads SNTAGT. In nucleotides, the CDR3 is TGTGCCAGCAGTGACTTTGAGAACACTGAAGCTTTCTTT. Encoded protein: CASSDFENTEAFF.

This clone appeared a few times. One end of the junction fails to match germline, which may point to a read error. The chain recombines TRBV6-4 with TRBJ2-6; D is unresolved. CDR1 is MRHNA and CDR2 is SNTAGT in the germline V gene. The CDR3 loop spans 17 amino acids. The CDR3 region has the DNA TGTTCCAGCAGTGAAACCTACTTGGTGCCTGGGGCCAACGTCCTGACTTTC. It is translated as CSSSETYLVPGANVLTF.

V gene TRBV7-2 combines with J gene TRBJ2-2, with D possibly being TRBD2 (5 bases). CDR3 length equals 15 residues. V was cut by 1 base and J by 3 bases, with 9 bases left in between. Germline CDR1 and CDR2: SGHTA and FQGNSA. CDR3 sequence reads: CASSLEARDTGELFF. CDR3 bases: TGTGCCAGCAGCTTAGAGGCGAGGGACACCGGGGAGCTGTTTTTT.

In this sample, this clone turned up many times. This sequence joins TRBV11-2 and TRBJ2-1, with D tentatively TRBD2 (6 bases). This CDR3 comprises 17 residues. Germline CDR1 is SGHAT and CDR2 is FQNNGV. Trimming stripped 5 bases from V and 9 bases from J, with 26 bases between. CDR3 bases: TGTGCCAGCAGCCCATATATTCGGCAGTCCGGGGGACGTGAGCAGTTCTTC. It encodes CASSPYIRQSGGREQFF.

Judged by abundance, this clone is medium-sized. The rearrangement uses TRBV6-1 and TRBJ1-3, with D perhaps TRBD1 (5 bases). V dropped 5 bases and J dropped 0 bases, with 11 bases sitting between them. The CDR3 loop spans 15 amino acids. The germline gives CDR1 MNHNS, CDR2 SASEGT. In nucleotides, the CDR3 is TGTGCCAGCAGTTTGGGGCAGACCTCTGGAAACACCATATATTTT. Encoded protein: CASSLGQTSGNTIYF.

This clone showed up many times. The chain couples TRBV5-6 to TRBJ1-3, with D unclear. CDR1 is SGHDT, CDR2 YYEEEE, per germline. There are 17 residues in the CDR3. V lost 0 bases, J lost 5 bases, and 18 bases lay in between. CDR3 amino acids: CASSLGRRGYFRNTIYF. CDR3 DNA sequence: TGTGCCAGCAGCTTGGGACGCCGCGGATACTTTAGAAACACCATATATTTT.

The sample holds a few counts of this clone. The chain employs TRBV27 and TRBJ2-3; the D gene is possibly TRBD1 (7 bases). Germline CDR1 is MNHEY and CDR2 is SMNVEV (reference sequence). V lost 2 bases, J lost 5 bases, and 14 bases lay in between. The CDR3 spans 15 residues. CDR3 region: CASSLRRQGGDTQYF. CDR3 nucleotides: TGTGCCAGCAGTTTAAGGCGTCAGGGGGGAGATACGCAGTATTTT.

This clone is labeled as medium-sized (0.01 to 0.1%). The chain recombines TRBV28 with TRBJ1-2, with TRBD1 identical over 10 bases. This CDR3 spans 13 amino acids. Germline values: CDR1 MDHEN, CDR2 SYDVKM. V lost 8 bases and J lost 4; bases outside the gene matches: 4. The DNA of the CDR3 is TGTGCCAGCCACTGGACAGGGGGCTATGGCTACACCTTC. Its translation: CASHWTGGYGYTF.

This clone has more than one count but fewer than ten. The V and J genes are TRBV27 and TRBJ2-1, with TRBD2 as a possible D gene (7 bases). The CDR3 spans 13 residues. Germline V gives CDR1 MNHEY, CDR2 SMNVEV (reference sequence). V gave up 1 base and J gave up 9 bases, with 10 bases separating them. This CDR3 is CASSLWGGREQFF. CDR3 bases: TGTGCCAGCAGTTTATGGGGGGGGCGTGAGCAGTTCTTC.

By frequency in the sample, this clone is medium-sized. The CDR3 DNA sequence: TGTGCCAGCAGTGCCGAAGACCGGACTGGCTACACCTTC. Amino acid sequence: CASSAEDRTGYTF. The J gene is TRBJ1-2, the V gene TRBV28; D not resolved. The CDR3 consists of 13 residues. V lost 5 bases to trimming and J lost 7 bases, with 14 bases between them. Germline lookup yields CDR1 MDHEN and CDR2 SYDVKM.

The chain joins TRBV28 to TRBJ2-7, with D maybe TRBD1 (6 bases). V was shortened by 6 bases and J by 0 bases, with 12 bases between the two germline ends. CDR1 is MDHEN, CDR2 SYDVKM, per germline. The CDR3 is 14 residues long. The CDR3 loop is CASSPRTASYEQYF. Written as DNA, the CDR3 is TGTGCCAGCAGCCCCAGGACAGCCTCCTACGAGCAGTACTTC.

This clone was recorded many times. The chain links TRBV11-1 to TRBJ2-7; 7 bases are shared with TRBD2. Looked up from germline, CDR1 is SGHAT and CDR2 is FQDESV (reference sequence). V lost 9 bases, J lost 0 bases, and 8 bases stayed unmatched. There are 14 residues in the CDR3. The chain's CDR3 is CASRERDHSYEQYF. In DNA form, the CDR3 reads TGTGCCAGTCGTGAGCGGGACCACTCCTACGAGCAGTACTTC.

This clone was detected a few times. The junction departs from germline at one end; a sequencing error may be responsible. The J gene is TRBJ1-2, the V gene TRBV9, with 10 positions matching TRBD1. Germline V gene data show CDR1 as SGDLS and CDR2 as YYNGEE. This CDR3 comprises 15 residues. The CDR3 DNA follows: TGTGTCAGCAGCCCGAATCTGGGACAGGGGAATGGCTACACCTTC. Protein: CVSSPNLGQGNGYTF.

As concerns this clone: The junction shows a germline mismatch at one end, possibly a read error. The gene calls are TRBV15 and TRBJ1-1; D may be TRBD1 (5 bases). Germline CDR1 is LNHNV and CDR2 is YYDKDF (reference sequence). The CDR3 is 14 residues long. The CDR3 DNA reads as TGCGCCAGCAGCCTATGGGACTCGAACACTGAAGCTTTCTTT. Protein: CASSLWDSNTEAFF.

This clone was found many times. The same CDR3 is also encoded by other DNA sequences in this sample. The chain is built from TRBV25-1 and TRBJ2-5; 9 bases match TRBD1. Germline V CDR1 and CDR2: MGHDK, SYGVNS. This CDR3 comprises 13 residues. V trimming: 7 bases; J trimming: 4 bases; junction bases outside the gene matches: 4. As DNA, the CDR3 is TGTGCCAGCAAAGACAGGGGGAGAGAGACCCAGTACTTC. It specifies CASKDRGRETQYF.

This clone has a handful of counts. The J gene is TRBJ1-2, the V gene TRBV19; TRBD1 is a possible D gene (5 bases). Germline lookup yields CDR1 LNHDA and CDR2 SQIVND (reference sequence). The V gene lost 6 bases and the J gene lost 6 bases, with 14 bases spanning the gap. This CDR3 contains 13 residues. Here the CDR3 reads CASREGRLDGYTF. In DNA, the CDR3 is TGTGCCAGTAGGGAGGGGAGATTGGATGGCTACACCTTC.

This clone was seen at least ten times. CDR3 coding DNA: TGTGCCAGCAGTCGCTTCGGGACAGGATCGAACACCGGGGAGCTGTTTTTT. This codes for CASSRFGTGSNTGELFF. This chain joins TRBV6-4 and TRBJ2-2; 8 nucleotides align to TRBD1. This CDR3 region has 17 residues. CDR1 is MRHNA and CDR2 is SNTAGT in the germline V gene. V dropped 5 bases and J dropped 0; count of bases not matched to a gene: 8.

This clone was detected only a few times. This sequence joins TRBV27 and TRBJ2-7; TRBD2 matches 9 bases. Germline V lookup: CDR1 MNHEY, CDR2 SMNVEV (reference sequence). Unmatched junction bases numbered 8, after V lost 5 bases and J lost 6 bases. The CDR3 is 14 amino acids. The CDR3 DNA reads as TGTGCCAGCAGTCCAGTAGCGGGAGCGCCCGAGCAGTACTTC. Protein product: CASSPVAGAPEQYF.

This clone was counted at least ten times. The chain joins TRBV5-8 to TRBJ2-2, with 7 bases lining up with TRBD2. The CDR3 is made up of 17 amino acids. CDR1 and CDR2 (germline): SGHTS, YDEGEE. Trimming cost V 0 bases and J 5 bases; bases outside gene matches: 10. The chain's CDR3 is CASSLGRGGRGTGELFF. The CDR3 DNA follows: TGTGCCAGCAGCTTGGGGAGAGGCGGGAGAGGGACCGGGGAGCTGTTTTTT. Based on the CDR3 plus reference TRBV5-8 and TRBJ2-2, the full variable domain is EAGVTQSPTHLIKTRGQQATLRCSPISGHTSVYWYQQALGLGLQFLLWYDEGEERNRGNFPPRFSGRQFPNYSSELNVNALELEDSALYLCASSLGRGGRGTGELFFGEGSRLTVL.

The chain has TRBV6-1 and TRBJ2-2; D unclear. Germline assignment: CDR1 MNHNS and CDR2 SASEGT. The CDR3 totals 12 residues. Trimming stripped 5 bases from V and 5 bases from J, with 6 bases between. CDR3 nucleotides: TGTGCCAGCAGTTATAGGACCGGGGAGCTGTTTTTT. Encoded protein: CASSYRTGELFF.

In this sample, this clone turned up many times. This chain links TRBV20-1 with TRBJ2-1, with TRBD2 matching over 8 bases. This CDR3 is 16 amino acids long. The V gene end was trimmed by 0 bases and the J gene end by 9 bases; junction bases not matched to a gene: 13. CDR1 and CDR2 from the germline V gene are DFQATT and SNEGSKA (reference sequence). The CDR3 sequence is CSARDQGGRSVGEQFF. The CDR3 bases are TGCAGTGCTAGAGATCAGGGCGGGAGGTCAGTCGGTGAGCAGTTCTTC.

The gene calls are TRBV29-1 and TRBJ1-2; 7 positions agree with TRBD1. The CDR3 has 14 amino acids. The germline V gene has CDR1 SQVTM and CDR2 ANQGSEA. J was trimmed by 8 bases and V by 4 bases; bases with no gene match: 13. Written as DNA, the CDR3 is TGCAGCGTTGGGCCGGGGACAGCCCTAGAGGGCTACACCTTC. Protein: CSVGPGTALEGYTF.

V is TRBV7-8 and J is TRBJ2-7; 8 nucleotides agree with TRBD2. The CDR3 has 13 amino acids. CDR1 is SGHVS and CDR2 is FQNEAQ in the germline V gene. V dropped 6 bases and J dropped 4; count of bases not matched to a gene: 5. The CDR3: CASRGLVAYEQYF. The CDR3 bases are TGTGCCAGCAGGGGACTAGTGGCGTACGAGCAGTACTTC.